This TCR beta chain comes out of a study of blood T cell repertoires in COVID-19. As for the study in general: From the United States, Italy and Spain came samples of acute and convalescent COVID-19. The cDNA or gDNA used as material had been derived from T cells, B-cell-depleted T cells, or PBMCs.

How the authors handled the data: Estimation of nucleated cell counts relied on the amplification of reference gene primers. TCRdb's copy holds only in-frame clones and misses some; the assay was immunoSEQ multiplex PCR. That table is the source of V, J and clone size, and D and trimming were worked out from the DNA. The table lists roughly 98,000 clones, approximately 80% of them singletons, with around 13% in the top ten. Germline V gene data show CDR1 as SGHRS and CDR2 as YFSETQ. CDR3 length: 13 residues. With V trimmed by 2 bases and J by 4 bases, 1 base remained unmatched. This sequence originates from a human donor in a cohort sampled during active COVID-19. The V gene is TRBV5-1, the J gene TRBJ1-1, with 8 bases matching TRBD1. The material sequenced was peripheral blood. Written as DNA, the CDR3 is TGCGCCAGCAGCTTACAGGGGGGCACTGAAGCTTTCTTT. This encodes CASSLQGGTEAFF.